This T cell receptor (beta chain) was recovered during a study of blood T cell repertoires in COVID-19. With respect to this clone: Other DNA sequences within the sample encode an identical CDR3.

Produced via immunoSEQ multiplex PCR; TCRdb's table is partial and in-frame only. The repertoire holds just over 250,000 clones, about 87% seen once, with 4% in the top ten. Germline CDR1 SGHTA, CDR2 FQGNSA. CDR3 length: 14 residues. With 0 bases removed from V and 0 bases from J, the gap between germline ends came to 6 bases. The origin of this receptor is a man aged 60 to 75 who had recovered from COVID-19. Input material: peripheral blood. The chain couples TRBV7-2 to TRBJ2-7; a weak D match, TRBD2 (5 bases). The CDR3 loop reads CASSLAGSSYEQYF. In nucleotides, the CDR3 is TGTGCCAGCAGCTTAGCGGGGAGCTCCTACGAGCAGTACTTC. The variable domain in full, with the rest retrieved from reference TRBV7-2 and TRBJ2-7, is GAGVSQSPSNKVTEKGKDVELRCDPISGHTALYWYRQSLGQGLEFLIYFQGNSAPDKSGLPSDRFSAERTGGSVSTLTIQRTQQEDSAVYLCASSLAGSSYEQYFGPGTRLTVT.